These 7 T cell receptor beta chains came from one sample sequenced in a study of T cell responses to AZD1222 COVID-19 vaccine. Libraries were prepared by immunoSEQ multiplex PCR; TCRdb keeps only in-frame clonotypes and omits some of them. The sample lists fewer than 200,000 clones; roughly nine tenths were seen once. The sequences come from peripheral blood, collected on day 0 of AZD1222 vaccination. The receptor set was obtained from an adult in good health.

The chain links TRBV6-2 or TRBV6-3 to TRBJ1-2; D not resolved. Germline assignment: CDR1 MNHEY and CDR2 SVGEGT. The CDR3 runs to 13 residues. Trimming cost V 5 bases and J 3 bases, with 10 bases left between them. The CDR3 here is CASSETGDYGYTF. CDR3 in DNA: TGTGCCAGCAGTGAGACTGGGGACTATGGCTACACCTTC.

The rearrangement uses TRBV28 and TRBJ1-1; 7 positions agree with TRBD1. Germline-derived CDR1 and CDR2 are MDHEN and SYDVKM. The trim removed 4 bases at V and 12 bases at J, leaving 5 bases unmatched. The CDR3 totals 11 residues. For the CDR3, the DNA is TGTGCCAGCAGTTCAAGGACAGGCTCTTTCTTT. It yields the protein CASSSRTGSFF.

The chain recombines TRBV7-6 with TRBJ2-7, with D possibly being TRBD2 (6 bases). The CDR3 spans 14 residues. Trimming took 0 bases from V and 5 from J, leaving 11 bases between them. Germline loops: CDR1 SGHVS, CDR2 FNYEAQ. The CDR3 coding sequence is TGTGCCAGCAGCTTAGCGGGGGGTTCGGACGAGCAGTACTTC. Encoded protein: CASSLAGGSDEQYF.

This rearrangement joins TRBV7-2 to TRBJ2-5, with D tentatively TRBD2 (5 bases). CDR1 is SGHTA and CDR2 is FQGNSA in the germline V gene. The CDR3 runs to 15 residues. Trimming cost V 7 bases and J 5 bases, with 20 bases left between them. In nucleotides, the CDR3 is TGTGCCAGCAACTCTCGGCCGCCTAGGGAGGAGACCCAGTACTTC. The encoded protein is CASNSRPPREETQYF.

V gene TRBV9 combines with J gene TRBJ2-3; 10 bases are a match to TRBD2. The CDR3 is 15 residues long. V shed 3 bases, J shed 3 bases, and the junction held 4 bases outside the gene matches. Per the germline V gene, CDR1 is SGDLS and CDR2 is YYNGEE. The DNA for the CDR3 is TGTGCCAGCAGCGACCAACTAGCGGGGACAGATACGCAGTATTTT. The encoded protein is CASSDQLAGTDTQYF.

In its sample, this clone was seen a few times. V usage is TRBV28 and J usage is TRBJ2-1; possible D gene TRBD2, 6 bases. CDR3 length equals 16 residues. Germline V gene data show CDR1 as MDHEN and CDR2 as SYDVKM. Trimming pared 2 bases from V and 0 bases from J, leaving 11 bases between. The CDR3 spells CASSLVAAGSYNEQFF. The DNA for the CDR3 is TGTGCCAGCAGTTTAGTAGCGGCGGGCTCCTACAATGAGCAGTTCTTC.

This chain connects TRBV4-2 to TRBJ1-4; D is ambiguous. The CDR3 extends over 12 amino acids. Germline loops: CDR1 LGHNA, CDR2 YNFKEQ. Trimming stripped 6 bases from V and 5 bases from J, with 7 bases between. CDR3: CASSAVNEKLFF. CDR3 nucleotide sequence: TGTGCCAGCAGTGCAGTGAATGAAAAACTGTTTTTT.